This TCR beta chain was retrieved from a study of human T cells and chemical hapten exposure. Whole-study findings and limits: A positive correlation with patch test score was shown by PT1 expanded TCR counts. There were significantly more large CDR3 similarity clusters among expanded TCRs than among controls.

Time point described: patch test 2, 6 weeks after DPC sensitization. Stated treatment: therapeutic diphenylcyclopropenone sensitization with weekly scalp DPC. A single record per CDR3 protein comes from TCRdb applying MiXCR to the RACE reads. In the table there are under 450,000 distinct CDR3 sequences, roughly 6.3% of which are singletons. Notes on this clonotype: Antigen: not known.

The receptor's source is a woman aged 18-29 years with alopecia areata. Some clones in this sample may be carry-over from other donors' samples. Sequencing used whole blood, obtained in connection with sensitization to the hapten diphenylcyclopropenone (DPC).

The DNA of the CDR3 is TGCGCCAGCAGCTTTGGCAGGGAGTTTGAAAAACTGTTTTTT. Protein: CASSFGREFEKLFF. The chain carries TRBV5-1 and TRBJ1-4; D is perhaps TRBD1 (5 bases). The CDR3 extends over 14 amino acids. Germline V gene data show CDR1 as SGHRS and CDR2 as YFSETQ. V dropped 2 bases and J dropped 7 bases, with 12 bases sitting between them. The whole variable domain, filled in from reference TRBV5-1 and TRBJ1-4, reads KAGVTQTPRYLIKTRGQQVTLSCSPISGHRSVSWYQQTPGQGLQFLFEYFSETQRNKGNFPGRFSGRQFSNSRSEMNVSTLELGDSALYLCASSFGREFEKLFFGSGTQLSVL.